The clone carrying this T cell receptor (beta chain) occurred many times. Its specificity is not known. These data originate in a study of early T cells in non-severe SARS-CoV-2 infection. Overall study context: Sequencing of bulk RNA from unsorted whole blood was done, without chain pairing.

Overall study results and limits: Reliance on VDJdb matching favored anti-spike CD8 responses; private and CD4 specificities were missed.

Unique molecular identifiers were added to individual cDNA molecules. TCRdb called the 5' RACE reads again in MiXCR, with one record for every CDR3 protein. This table holds around 50,000 distinct CDR3 sequences, around 10% found once. The source is an adult who was a healthcare worker with PCR-confirmed SARS-CoV-2 infection or an uninfected control (not recorded which). Sequencing used whole blood.

The CDR3 coding sequence is TGTGCCAGCAGAGAAAGAGCAGGGGGCCAGAAGACCCAGTACTTC. Translating gives CASRERAGGQKTQYF. This chain links TRBV27 with TRBJ2-5; 8 positions agree with TRBD1. The germline V gene has CDR1 MNHEY and CDR2 SMNVEV (reference sequence). J gave up 6 bases and V 6 bases, and 12 bases lay outside the gene matches. This CDR3 has 15 residues.